The 31 T cell receptor beta chains in this list originate from one sample, sequenced in a study of early T cells in non-severe SARS-CoV-2 infection. TCRdb independently ran MiXCR on the 5' RACE reads; one entry per CDR3 protein. The sample has tens of thousands of distinct CDR3 sequences, 13% seen once. The sequenced sample was whole blood. These receptor sequences come from an adult who was a healthcare worker with PCR-confirmed SARS-CoV-2 infection or an uninfected control (not recorded which).

Ten or more counts support this clonotype. V is TRBV4-1 and J is TRBJ1-2, with 7 positions matching TRBD1. Unmatched junction bases numbered 12, after V lost 4 bases and J lost 4 bases. CDR1 is MGHRA and CDR2 is YSYEKL in the germline V gene. The CDR3 is 16 amino acids. CDR3 in amino acids: CASSRGEGARGYGYTF. The CDR3 DNA reads as TGCGCCAGCAGCCGCGGGGAGGGGGCGCGCGGCTATGGCTACACCTTC.

This clonotype was picked up many times. The gene calls are TRBV11-2 and TRBJ2-1, with D perhaps matching TRBD1 or TRBD2 (5 bases each). Germline lookup yields CDR1 SGHAT and CDR2 FQNNGV. The CDR3 has 16 residues. V lost 0 bases and J 6 bases, leaving 15 bases between the germline ends. As DNA, the CDR3 is TGTGCCAGCAGCTTAGAGCTACAGGTACGGGGCAATGAGCAGTTCTTC. Its protein product is CASSLELQVRGNEQFF.

The V call is TRBV14, the J call TRBJ1-1; the match to TRBD1 covers 7 bases. The CDR3 covers 16 residues. The V gene's germline CDR1 is SGHDN and CDR2 FVKESK. The J segment lost 4 bases and the V segment lost 0 bases, leaving 8 bases of the junction unmatched. CDR3 protein: CASSQDRGTEGTEAFF. For the CDR3, the DNA is TGTGCCAGCAGCCAAGATCGCGGGACAGAGGGCACTGAAGCTTTCTTT. Variable domain in full (rest from reference TRBV14 and TRBJ1-1): EAGVTQFPSHSVIEKGQTVTLRCDPISGHDNLYWYRRVMGKEIKFLLHFVKESKQDESGMPNNRFLAERTGGTYSTLKVQPAELEDSGVYFCASSQDRGTEGTEAFFGQGTRLTVV.

In this sample, this clonotype turned up many times. The J gene is TRBJ2-1, the V gene TRBV5-5; D call uncertain. Germline V lookup: CDR1 SGHKS, CDR2 YYEKEE (reference sequence). Trimming removed 0 bases from V and 0 bases from J, with 7 bases in between. The CDR3 has 15 residues. The CDR3 region is CASSLGPLSYNEQFF. The CDR3, as DNA: TGTGCCAGCAGCTTGGGACCGCTCTCCTACAATGAGCAGTTCTTC.

This clonotype was counted ten times or more. The chain combines TRBV4-1 with TRBJ2-2; D possibly corresponds to TRBD1 (5 bases). The germline V gene encodes CDR1 MGHRA and CDR2 YSYEKL. The V end lost 1 base, the J end lost 4 bases, and 13 bases lay between the germline ends. The CDR3 runs to 16 residues. In DNA, the CDR3 is TGCGCCAGCAGCCAAGCTGTAGGGGCCACCACCGGGGAGCTGTTTTTT. It yields the protein CASSQAVGATTGELFF.

This clonotype was picked up many times. This chain joins TRBV5-1 and TRBJ2-5; D ambiguous. The germline CDR1 and CDR2 sequences are SGHRS and YFSETQ. V lost 2 bases to trimming and J lost 4 bases, with 3 bases between them. This CDR3 spans 11 amino acids. The chain's CDR3 is CASSFGETQYF. The CDR3 nucleotides are TGCGCCAGCAGCTTCGGAGAGACCCAGTACTTC.

J is TRBJ2-5 and V is TRBV5-4; TRBD2 agrees at 7 bases. The CDR3 has 13 amino acids. V shed 1 base and J 5 bases; nucleotides not matched to a gene: 2. Germline V gives CDR1 SGHNT, CDR2 YYREEE (reference sequence). The chain's CDR3 is CASSLTSVETQYF. CDR3 nucleotide sequence: TGTGCCAGCAGCTTGACTAGCGTGGAGACCCAGTACTTC.

This clonotype was found a few times. The CDR3 is CASRDRPSNQPQHF. Here the CDR3 DNA reads TGTGCCAGCAGGGACAGACCTAGCAATCAGCCCCAGCATTTT. The chain couples TRBV6-1 to TRBJ1-5, with a possible D match to TRBD1 (6 bases). Germline V gene lookup returns CDR1 MNHNS and CDR2 SASEGT. There are 14 residues in the CDR3. Trimming took off 6 bases at V and 0 bases at J, with 9 bases between the two ends.

The chain joins TRBV9 to TRBJ2-1, with 9 bases lining up with TRBD2. The CDR3 runs 16 residues. V lost 0 bases and J lost 2; bases outside the gene matches: 3. The germline V gene encodes CDR1 SGDLS and CDR2 YYNGEE. The CDR3 protein is CASSVGASGAYNEQFF. The CDR3 DNA reads as TGTGCCAGCAGCGTAGGGGCTAGCGGGGCCTACAATGAGCAGTTCTTC.

J is TRBJ2-3 and V is TRBV24-1; D remains ambiguous. V lost 1 base to trimming and J lost 5 bases, with 6 bases between them. CDR3 size: 13 residues. The V gene's germline CDR1 is KGHDR and CDR2 SFDVKD. CDR3 sequence reads: CATSDLAIDTQYF. The CDR3 region has the DNA TGTGCCACCAGTGATTTAGCCATAGATACGCAGTATTTT.

The CDR3 nucleotides are TGTGCCAGCAGCCCCACTAGCGGGGTTTCCCATGAGCAGTTCTTC. Amino acids: CASSPTSGVSHEQFF. The chain is built from TRBV3-1 and TRBJ2-1; the match to TRBD2 covers 10 bases. The CDR3 length is 15 residues. Germline values: CDR1 LGHDT, CDR2 YNNKEL (reference sequence). Trimming at V came to 4 bases and at J to 8 bases, leaving 8 bases not matched to a gene.

This clonotype appeared many times. The chain has TRBV28 and TRBJ1-1; the D gene is possibly TRBD1 (6 bases). The CDR3 is 15 residues long. The V and J ends lost 0 bases and 2 bases respectively, with 10 bases between them. Germline values: CDR1 MDHEN, CDR2 SYDVKM. The CDR3 bases are TGTGCCAGCAGTTTATGGCAGACAGGAAACACTGAAGCTTTCTTT. Translation gives CASSLWQTGNTEAFF.

This clonotype was picked up many times. This sequence joins TRBV25-1 and TRBJ2-7; no clear D. V lost 3 bases and J 3 bases, leaving 12 bases between the germline ends. There are 14 residues in the CDR3. Germline V CDR1 and CDR2: MGHDK, SYGVNS. CDR3 amino acids: CASSDLRHFYEQYF. DNA of the CDR3: TGTGCCAGCAGTGACCTTCGACACTTCTACGAGCAGTACTTC.

This clonotype showed up just a few times. The chain carries TRBV29-1 and TRBJ2-7; D perhaps matches TRBD1 (6 bases). This CDR3 is 12 amino acids long. Germline CDR1 SQVTM, CDR2 ANQGSEA. The chain's CDR3 is CRTDSCSYEQYF. DNA for the CDR3: TGCAGGACGGACAGCTGCTCCTACGAGCAGTACTTC.

This chain links TRBV9 with TRBJ2-3; tentatively, D is TRBD1 (5 bases). This CDR3 region has 16 residues. The germline gives CDR1 SGDLS, CDR2 YYNGEE. Trimming took off 2 bases at V and 4 bases at J, with 17 bases between the two ends. CDR3 protein: CASSVLEDVGADTQYF. As DNA, the CDR3 is TGTGCCAGCAGCGTTTTAGAGGACGTAGGGGCAGATACGCAGTATTTT.

The V gene is TRBV6-5, the J gene TRBJ2-5; 12 nucleotides agree with TRBD2. CDR3 length: 15 residues. Germline V gene lookup returns CDR1 MNHEY and CDR2 SVGAGI. V was clipped by 4 bases and J by 3 bases; unmatched bases: 3. In DNA, the CDR3 is TGTGCCAGCAGTTTCCGACTAGCGGGGGAAGAGACCCAGTACTTC. Amino acids: CASSFRLAGEETQYF.

The CDR3 protein is CASSVVGTYNEQFF. The CDR3 coding sequence is TGTGCCAGCAGCGTAGTAGGGACATACAATGAGCAGTTCTTC. V usage is TRBV9 and J usage is TRBJ2-1; the D gene is possibly TRBD1 (6 bases). CDR1 is SGDLS and CDR2 is YYNGEE in the germline V gene. Trimming left V 0 bases short and J 4 bases short, with 8 bases between. The CDR3 extends over 14 amino acids.

The sample holds many counts of this clonotype. The V call is TRBV5-1, the J call TRBJ2-1; 7 bases map to TRBD1. The CDR3 covers 15 residues. Trimming took 7 bases from V and 7 from J; bases not matched to a gene: 14. Per the germline V gene, CDR1 is SGHRS and CDR2 is YFSETQ. CDR3: CASGYYRQGLNEQFF. The CDR3, as DNA: TGCGCCAGCGGATACTACAGACAGGGCTTAAATGAGCAGTTCTTC.

The table lists this clonotype with many counts. The chain carries TRBV6-1 and TRBJ1-1, with D uncertain. The germline CDR1 and CDR2 sequences are MNHNS and SASEGT. V was trimmed by 10 bases and J by 0 bases, leaving 15 bases between them. The CDR3 sequence is 14 residues long. For the CDR3, the DNA is TGTGCCATCGCGATCGGGCTTCTGAACACTGAAGCTTTCTTT. Translated: CAIAIGLLNTEAFF.

This clonotype showed up many times. V gene TRBV28 combines with J gene TRBJ1-6, with 10 bases identical to TRBD1. Looked up from germline, CDR1 is MDHEN and CDR2 is SYDVKM. The ends lost 5 bases at V and 9 bases at J; junction bases unmatched: 10. The CDR3 length is 16 residues. Here the CDR3 reads CASSLSGTGVSSPLHF. In DNA, the CDR3 is TGTGCCAGCAGTCTCTCCGGGACAGGGGTTTCTTCACCCCTCCACTTT.

This clonotype was recorded at least ten times. This sequence joins TRBV5-1 and TRBJ1-1; possible D gene TRBD1, 5 bases. The V end was cut by 1 base, the J end by 2 bases, with 9 bases between. The CDR3 runs 14 residues. CDR1 is SGHRS, CDR2 YFSETQ, per germline. CDR3 nucleotide sequence: TGCGCCAGCAGCTTGTTACAGGCAAACACTGAAGCTTTCTTT. It specifies CASSLLQANTEAFF.

This clonotype was seen only a few times. This rearrangement joins TRBV29-1 to TRBJ2-7, with D possibly being TRBD1 (5 bases). Trimming pared 4 bases from V and 0 bases from J, leaving 10 bases between. Germline V gene lookup returns CDR1 SQVTM and CDR2 ANQGSEA. The CDR3 is 13 residues long. This CDR3 reads CSVGGHTSYEQYF. CDR3 DNA: TGCAGCGTTGGCGGACATACCTCCTACGAGCAGTACTTC.

This clonotype occurred many times. The chain is built from TRBV18 and TRBJ1-1; D perhaps matches TRBD1 (5 bases). The CDR3 extends over 13 amino acids. Looked up from germline, CDR1 is KGHSH and CDR2 is LQKENI. V lost 5 bases and J lost 0, with 7 bases in between. The CDR3 DNA sequence: TGTGCCAGCTCAGACAGAATGAACACTGAAGCTTTCTTT. Translating gives CASSDRMNTEAFF.

The rearrangement uses TRBV19 and TRBJ1-1; 7 nucleotides line up with TRBD1. With 6 bases clipped from V and 1 base from J, the junction kept 8 bases outside the gene matches. The germline CDR1 and CDR2 sequences are LNHDA and SQIVND (reference sequence). The CDR3 covers 15 residues. The CDR3, as DNA: TGTGCCAGTAGACCCGACAGGGAGGGGAACACTGAAGCTTTCTTT. This gives the protein CASRPDREGNTEAFF.

The V gene is TRBV2, the J gene TRBJ2-7, with TRBD2 identical over 7 bases. Germline CDR1 SNHLY, CDR2 FYNNEI. V trimming: 4 bases; J trimming: 2 bases; junction bases outside the gene matches: 5. The CDR3 is 14 amino acids. The CDR3 here is CASSVGTIAYEQYF. DNA for the CDR3: TGTGCCAGCAGTGTTGGGACTATCGCCTACGAGCAGTACTTC.

In this sample, this clonotype turned up many times. The rearrangement links TRBV11-1 to TRBJ2-2; 7 bases agree with TRBD2. The CDR3 is made up of 16 amino acids. V lost 7 bases and J lost 2; bases outside the gene matches: 10. Germline V gives CDR1 SGHAT, CDR2 FQDESV (reference sequence). In nucleotides, the CDR3 is TGTGCCAGCACCCCGCCCGGGAGGCCTAACACCGGGGAGCTGTTTTTT. Its translation is CASTPPGRPNTGELFF.

This clonotype has at least ten counts. The gene calls are TRBV29-1 and TRBJ2-7; D tentatively fits TRBD1 or TRBD2 (6 bases each). The V end lost 2 bases, the J end lost 4 bases, and 15 bases lay between the germline ends. CDR1 and CDR2 from the germline V gene are SQVTM and ANQGSEA. The CDR3 has 14 amino acids. CDR3 in amino acids: CSVELRDTYYEQYF. DNA of the CDR3: TGCAGCGTTGAACTGCGGGACACTTATTACGAGCAGTACTTC.

This clonotype came up many times. This sequence joins TRBV2 and TRBJ1-1, with a possible D match to TRBD1 (6 bases). The ends were cut back, 3 bases at V and 0 bases at J, with 11 bases in the middle. Germline values: CDR1 SNHLY, CDR2 FYNNEI. The CDR3 extends over 15 amino acids. As DNA, the CDR3 is TGTGCCAGCAGTGATCGGGGGCTCTTGAACACTGAAGCTTTCTTT. This sequence encodes CASSDRGLLNTEAFF.

In its sample, this clonotype was seen a few times. The genes are TRBV19 and TRBJ2-1; D ambiguous. The ends were cut back, 6 bases at V and 3 bases at J, with 15 bases in the middle. Germline CDR1 is LNHDA and CDR2 is SQIVND (reference sequence). The CDR3 extends over 15 amino acids. The CDR3: CASSSESYSYNEQFF. The CDR3 nucleotides are TGTGCCAGTAGCTCGGAGTCCTACAGCTACAATGAGCAGTTCTTC.

The V gene is TRBV29-1, the J gene TRBJ2-1, with 12 bases matching TRBD1. CDR3 length: 14 amino acids. The J segment lost 5 bases and the V segment lost 3 bases, leaving 2 bases of the junction unmatched. Germline-derived CDR1 and CDR2 are SQVTM and ANQGSEA. The CDR3 DNA reads TGCAGCGTTGACCGGGACAGGGGGCACAATGAGCAGTTCTTC. Protein: CSVDRDRGHNEQFF.

Points on this clonotype: A read error is possible here, since a much larger clone lies one base away. As DNA, the CDR3 is TGTGCCAGCAGCTTTCTGCGGATGTACCAAGAGACCCAGTACTTC. As protein: CASSFLRMYQETQYF. The V and J genes are TRBV11-2 and TRBJ2-5, with no clear D. This CDR3 is built from 15 residues. The V end lost 3 bases, the J end lost 0 bases, and 11 bases lay between the germline ends. Per the germline V gene, CDR1 is SGHAT and CDR2 is FQNNGV.